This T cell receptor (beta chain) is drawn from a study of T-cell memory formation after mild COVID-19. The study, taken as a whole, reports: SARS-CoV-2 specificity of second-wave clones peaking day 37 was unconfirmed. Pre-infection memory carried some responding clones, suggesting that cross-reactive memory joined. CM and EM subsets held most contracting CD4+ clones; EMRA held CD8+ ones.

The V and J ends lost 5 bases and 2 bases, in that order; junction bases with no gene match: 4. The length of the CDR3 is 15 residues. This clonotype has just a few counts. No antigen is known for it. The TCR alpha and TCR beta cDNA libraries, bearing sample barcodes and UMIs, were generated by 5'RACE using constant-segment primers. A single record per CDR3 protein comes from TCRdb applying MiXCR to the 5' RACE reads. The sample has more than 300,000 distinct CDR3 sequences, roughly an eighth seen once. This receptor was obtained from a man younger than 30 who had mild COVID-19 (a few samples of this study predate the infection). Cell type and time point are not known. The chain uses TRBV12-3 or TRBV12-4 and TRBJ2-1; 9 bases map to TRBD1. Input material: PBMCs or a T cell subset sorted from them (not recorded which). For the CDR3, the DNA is TGTGCCAGCAGTCAATGGACAGGGGCCTACAATGAGCAGTTCTTC. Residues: CASSQWTGAYNEQFF.